Detailed here is one T cell receptor (beta chain). Its antigen specificity is not known. Within one base of it there is no much larger clone, and no base qualities were kept. Library preparation was by the immunoSEQ multiplex PCR assay. The multiplex PCR relied on a mix of 60 forward primers for TCR Vbeta segments and 13 reverse primers for TCR Jbeta segments. A multiplex PCR assay on genomic DNA amplified the CDR3 region of rearranged TCR beta genes. On the Illumina HiSeq System, the amplified TCR beta libraries were sequenced as 87-base-pair reads. On the study's bioinformatics: Across the 700 or so repertoires, a later analysis counted roughly 84 million unique TCR beta chains, roughly 11 million of which were shared by at least two donors. Raw reads were error-corrected and collapsed into unique sequences by a nearest-neighbor algorithm in which closely related sequences were merged to remove PCR and sequencing errors. Alignment of CDR3 sequences to IMGT reference sequences was used to assign V, D and J gene segments. Each retained sequence needed at least a six-nucleotide match to both a V gene segment and a J gene segment. Rearrangements were called productive when the CDR3 lacked stop codons and stayed in frame with V and J; all others were non-productive. CDR3 was defined according to IMGT convention as the region running from the second conserved V-encoded cysteine to the conserved J-encoded phenylalanine. Sequences without an unambiguous match to a single V gene segment were excluded from the earlier analysis of 450 to 650 of the donors. In an earlier analysis of 587 of the donors, V segments were called functional above 56.7% productive rearrangements and were called segregating when the between-donor standard deviation exceeded 5%. A statistical classification framework was built for diagnosing cytomegalovirus status from the catalog of TCR beta chain sequences. V and J gene assignment, in a later analysis, came from comparing TCR nucleotide sequences with IMGT/GENE-DB human TR gene sequences. A later analysis assigned CDR3 sequences and most-parsimonious VDJ recombination scenarios with the TCRdist pipeline. In a later analysis, each TCR beta chain was defined by its CDR3 amino acid sequence together with its V-gene family, and reads lacking a unique V-gene family were excluded. A later analysis removed several hundred highly shared, low-generation-probability nucleotide sequences to deal with suspected cross-contamination and a sequencing artifact. A later analysis calculated a clonal expansion index for each public chain from normalized within-repertoire ranks of inferred template counts. In a later analysis, generation probabilities were computed using a VDJ recombination model fitted to out-of-frame rearrangements, and the results were checked against IGoR. In a later analysis, hypergeometric tests were used to score TCR-TCR, TCR-HLA and TCR-CMV co-occurrence, with a repertoire-size bias correction applied to TCR pairs. False discovery rates were estimated in a later analysis by permuting HLA or CMV assignments 20 times. In a later analysis, co-occurring TCRs were grouped using DBSCAN, with TCRdist sequence similarity added in when clustering inside HLA-allele-positive subsets. Repertoires with fewer than 30,000 or more than 120,000 public chains, plus five repertoires with anomalous nucleotide sharing, were excluded from co-occurrence clustering. The clones in this table, taken by TCRdb from immuneACCESS, are in-frame only. Not every clone is retained; where verified, under half of the shortfall comes from an unresolved V gene, and the cause of the rest is unknown. The DNA was the basis for D and trimming; V, J and clone size are from that table. This sample is represented by 160,000 or so clones; approximately 80% of them were singletons. The ten largest clones represent 3.7% of the sample.

The sample is drawn from a study of cytomegalovirus exposure and HLA in healthy donors (dated by TCRdb to about 2017). Study-wide context: An earlier analysis of under 600 of the donors reported about 290 Gb of sequence data and approximately 110 million unique TCR beta sequences from approximately 180 million T cells. A later genetic analysis took genome-wide SNP genotypes for about 55% of the roughly 700 donors and used that subset as a discovery cohort. In the later analysis, no new phenotypic data were used to find candidate immune exposures; instead, reliance was placed on TCR beta sequences and their occurrence across donors. The study combined high-throughput TCR immunosequencing, statistical association of individual TCRs with disease status, and machine learning to predict cytomegalovirus infection status. All discovery cohort repertoires had been generated on a single sequencing platform. Roughly five DR-DQ haplotypes were treated as single units for association and clustering because of strong linkage in the cohort. Among roughly 370 genotyped donors of the cohort, an average of roughly 240,000 unique TCR beta nucleotide sequences were sequenced per donor, around 20% of them non-productive. Besides the first cohort of about 730 subjects, a separate validation cohort made up of 120 different subjects was used. An earlier analysis of several hundred of the donors applied high-throughput TCR beta sequencing to assess whether each TCR beta V gene segment acted as functional or pseudogenic. In a later analysis, previously published TCR beta repertoires from 600 to 850 donors were re-analyzed and high-resolution HLA genotyping was added so that TCR occurrence patterns could be studied. The number of typed donors differed by locus: about 629-640 for A, B, C, DRB1 and DQB1; some 500 for DQA1; around 580 for DPA1; and around 470 for DPB1. An early release that covered about 600 HLA-typed donors contained around 330 gigabases of sequencing data and 85 million to 100 million unique TCR sequences. Alongside the repertoire data, information on donor age, sex, ethnicity and CMV serostatus was compiled. The genetic ancestry cluster associated with self-reported Caucasian donors included 65% to 90% of the roughly 360 genotyped donors. Class I and class II HLA loci were covered by the typing at four-digit resolution. The T cell repertoires of some 670 subjects were profiled by immunosequencing and related to cytomegalovirus serostatus. The study aimed to test whether signatures of past pathogen exposure could be identified by cataloging public T cell receptors.

Overall results and qualifications from the work: The classifier was reported to diagnose cytomegalovirus status with high specificity and sensitivity in both the original cohort and the validation cohort. In a later analysis, more than 15,000 TCR beta sequences were associated with specific HLA alleles at a false discovery rate of 0.05. Roughly uniform sequencing depth across donors was assumed in presence/absence analyses, although this assumption may not hold. A cluster of highly shared sequence variants was judged likely to be a technical artifact of the sequencing pipeline. In the study, 150 to 200 TCR beta chains were listed as associated with cytomegalovirus. Strong co-occurrence of HLA alleles, especially DR and DQ, made assigning TCR associations to individual alleles difficult. A few of the identified cytomegalovirus-associated TCR beta chains were confirmed in vitro to be specific for cytomegalovirus antigens. In a later analysis, several top co-occurrence clusters were reported to appear linked to parvovirus B19, influenza, CMV and Epstein-Barr virus. A later analysis found that most CMV-associated TCR beta chains appeared HLA-restricted, with HLA associations seemingly driven largely by CMV exposure. HLA typing was unavailable for some donors at each locus, so association tests used only the typed subset. Only TCR beta chains were sequenced in this cohort, and the absence of alpha or paired-chain data limited detectable features. Because the 87-base-pair reads could not distinguish some IMGT-functional V segments, including TRBV6-2 and TRBV6-3, those segments were excluded. A further reported finding was that TCR beta sequences accurately predicted the HLA-A and HLA-B alleles for most subjects in the first cohort. Linkage disequilibrium might explain the correlated functional status among segregating V segments, but an unknown experimental factor could not be ruled out. According to a later analysis, TCR association rates differed among HLA loci, with DRB1 alleles showing the most associated TCRs and HLA-C alleles showing the fewest. The earlier analysis of a few hundred of the donors excluded approximately 15 rarely observed V segments, including chromosome 9 orphons, because counts were too low. It was suggested by the authors that the approach could potentially be generalized to other disease states and immunological phenotypes. In a later genetic analysis, fewer N-insertions in productive TCRs were reported among donors in an Asian-associated ancestry cluster than the approximately 630-donor mean. The only immune exposure information available for the cohort was CMV serostatus. Most TCR sequences were seen in very few donors, while some public TCRs were found in many individuals. In an earlier analysis of some 640 of the donors, most TCR beta V segments were observed in productive rearrangements about 87% or about 30% of the time, broadly matching IMGT annotations. An association between a missense DCLRE1C variant and V-gene and J-gene trimming of TCR beta chains was found in a later genetic analysis and replicated in an independent cohort. Compared with equally common non-associated chains, HLA-associated TCR beta chains in a later analysis were more clonally expanded and had lower generation probabilities.

The cohort comprised hundreds of healthy bone marrow donors. Cohort members were all nominally healthy when sampled, although unrecorded immune exposures were likely present. The donor tested CMV seropositive, placing the donor among the roughly 300 seropositive members of the cohort. Every donor gave a peripheral blood sample, and the peripheral blood mononuclear cells from that sample were used for TCR beta sequencing. The Qiagen DNeasy Blood Extraction Kit was used to extract genomic DNA from the blood cell samples. The CDR3 starts with the cysteine, ends with the phenylalanine, and has 17 residues. Only the CDR3 DNA stays, 51 bases, in frame from base 1. CDR1 and CDR2 are drawn from the germline V gene: SNHLY, FYNNEI. Trimming accounts for 7 bases at V and 0 bases at J, while the number of junction bases matched to no gene is 7.

The chain is made from TRBV2 and TRBJ2-4, with TRBD2 matching 12 junction bases. The sample taken for sequencing was PBMCs. This clonotype was obtained from a man aged 25-45 years in good health and CMV-seropositive. The DNA is TGTGCCAGCAAAGGACTAGCGGGAAGGGGAGCCAAAAACATTCAGTACTTC. Its protein reads: CASKGLAGRGAKNIQYF.